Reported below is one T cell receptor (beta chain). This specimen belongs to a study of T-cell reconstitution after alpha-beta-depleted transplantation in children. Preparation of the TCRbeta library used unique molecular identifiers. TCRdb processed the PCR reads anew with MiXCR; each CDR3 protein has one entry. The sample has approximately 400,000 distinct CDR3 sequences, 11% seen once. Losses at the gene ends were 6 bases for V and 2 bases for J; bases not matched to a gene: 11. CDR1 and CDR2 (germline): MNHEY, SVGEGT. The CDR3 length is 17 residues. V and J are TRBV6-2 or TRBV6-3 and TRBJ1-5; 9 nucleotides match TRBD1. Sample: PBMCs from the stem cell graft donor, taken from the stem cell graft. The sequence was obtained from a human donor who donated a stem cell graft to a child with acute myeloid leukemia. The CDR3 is CASRKMDRGNGNQPQHF. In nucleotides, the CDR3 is TGTGCCAGCAGAAAAATGGACAGGGGTAACGGCAATCAGCCCCAGCATTTT.